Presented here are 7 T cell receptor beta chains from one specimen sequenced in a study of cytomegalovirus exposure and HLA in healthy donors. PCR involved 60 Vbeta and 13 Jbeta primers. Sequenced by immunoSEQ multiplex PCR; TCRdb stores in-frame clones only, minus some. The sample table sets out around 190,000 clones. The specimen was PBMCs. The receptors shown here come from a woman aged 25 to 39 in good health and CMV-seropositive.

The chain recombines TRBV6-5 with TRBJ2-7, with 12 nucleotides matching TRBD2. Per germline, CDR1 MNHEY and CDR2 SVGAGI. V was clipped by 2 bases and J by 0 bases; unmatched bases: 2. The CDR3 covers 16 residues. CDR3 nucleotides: TGTGCCAGCAGTTACCCGACTAGCGGGGGCTCCTACGAGCAGTACTTC. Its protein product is CASSYPTSGGSYEQYF.

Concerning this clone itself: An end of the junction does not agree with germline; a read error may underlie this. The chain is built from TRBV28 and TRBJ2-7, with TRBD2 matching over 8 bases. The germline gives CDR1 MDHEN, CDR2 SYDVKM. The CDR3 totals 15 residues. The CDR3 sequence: CASTDGSGDSDEQYF. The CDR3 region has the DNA TGTGCCAGCACGGATGGTAGCGGGGACTCCGACGAGCAGTACTTC. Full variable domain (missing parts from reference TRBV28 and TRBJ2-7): DVKVTQSSRYLVKRTGEKVFLECVQDMDHENMFWYRQDPGLGLRLIYFSYDVKMKEKGDIPEGYSVSREKKERFSLILESASTNQTSMYLCASTDGSGDSDEQYFGPGTRLTVT.

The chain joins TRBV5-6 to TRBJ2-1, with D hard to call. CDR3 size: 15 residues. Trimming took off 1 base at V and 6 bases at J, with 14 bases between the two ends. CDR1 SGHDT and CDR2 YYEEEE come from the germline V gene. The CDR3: CASSLRGVVGNEQFF. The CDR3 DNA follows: TGTGCCAGCAGCTTGAGAGGAGTGGTAGGCAATGAGCAGTTCTTC.

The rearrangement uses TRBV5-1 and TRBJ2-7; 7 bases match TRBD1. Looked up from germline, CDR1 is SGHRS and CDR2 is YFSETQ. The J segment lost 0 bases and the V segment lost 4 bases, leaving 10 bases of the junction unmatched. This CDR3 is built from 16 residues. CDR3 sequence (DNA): TGCGCCAGCAGCGACCCTCGGACAGGAAACTCCTACGAGCAGTACTTC. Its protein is CASSDPRTGNSYEQYF.

The chain's CDR3 is CASSYRDRGYEQYF. CDR3 nucleotide sequence: TGTGCCAGCAGTTACAGGGACAGGGGCTACGAGCAGTACTTC. The chain recombines TRBV6-5 with TRBJ2-7, with 10 bases matching TRBD1. CDR1 MNHEY and CDR2 SVGAGI come from the germline V gene. V shed 2 bases, J shed 3 bases, and the junction held 1 base outside the gene matches. This CDR3 spans 14 amino acids.

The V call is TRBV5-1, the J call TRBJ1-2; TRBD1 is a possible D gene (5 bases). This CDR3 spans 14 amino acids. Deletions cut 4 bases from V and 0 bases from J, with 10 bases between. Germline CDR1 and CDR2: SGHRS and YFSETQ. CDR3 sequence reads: CASSVGATNYGYTF. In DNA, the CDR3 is TGCGCCAGCAGCGTTGGGGCGACTAACTATGGCTACACCTTC.

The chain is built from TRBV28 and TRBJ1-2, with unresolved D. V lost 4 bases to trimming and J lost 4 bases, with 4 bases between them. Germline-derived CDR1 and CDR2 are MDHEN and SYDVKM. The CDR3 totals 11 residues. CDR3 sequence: CASSSLYGYTF. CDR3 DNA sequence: TGTGCCAGCAGTTCCCTCTATGGCTACACCTTC.